A selection of T cell receptor beta chains follows, all from one sample in a study of T cell responses to AZD1222 COVID-19 vaccine. TCRdb's table, derived via immunoSEQ multiplex PCR, lists solely in-frame clones and lacks some. The sample holds some 120,000 clones, roughly 90% seen once. This specimen was peripheral blood, taken on day 0 of AZD1222 vaccination. The receptors stem from an adult in good health. CDR3s include the opening cysteine and the closing phenylalanine or tryptophan. A D gene is named only where the DNA matches it firmly. Where a row states a size, it is once, few, many or the class of an expanded clone; other rows omit it.

>TRBJ2-1|TRBV2|NA|TRBD2
TGTGCCAGCAGTTCAGACGGGACTAGCGAAAATGAGCAGTTCTTC
CASSSDGTSENEQFF
>TRBJ1-6|TRBV6-1|NA|TRBD1
TGTGCCAGCAGTGAACAAGGACAGGGTTATAATTCACCCCTCCACTTT
CASSEQGQGYNSPLHF
>TRBJ2-5|TRBV5-6|NA|NA
TGTGCCAGCAGCTTCCTCCTCCCAGAGAAAGAGACCCAGTACTTC
CASSFLLPEKETQYF
>TRBJ2-2|TRBV5-1|NA|TRBD1
TGCGCCAGCAGCTTGGGGTCACAGGGGTCCGGGGAGCTGTTTTTT
CASSLGSQGSGELFF
>TRBJ2-4|TRBV4-2|NA|TRBD2
TGTGCCAGCAGCCAGCTACTAGCGGGAGAGGTGATGAAAAACATTCAGTACTTC
CASSQLLAGEVMKNIQYF
>TRBJ1-2|TRBV2|NA|NA
TGTGCCAGCAGTGGGGCAGGGAAAGAGGGCTACACCTTC
CASSGAGKEGYTF
>TRBJ1-2|TRBV11-3|NA|TRBD1
TGTGCCAGCAGCTTAGTGACAGGGGCCGGCTACACCTTC
CASSLVTGAGYTF
>TRBJ1-1|TRBV6-6|NA|NA
TGTGCCAGCAGTTCCCCGGGGGGGCGGGCCACTGAAGCTTTCTTT
CASSSPGGRATEAFF
>TRBJ1-6|TRBV2|NA|NA
TGTGCCAGCGGGCAGGGGTATAATTCACCCCTCCACTTT
CASGQGYNSPLHF
>TRBJ1-1|TRBV28|NA|NA
TGTGCCAGCAGTGATGTGAACACTGAAGCTTTCTTT
CASSDVNTEAFF
>TRBJ2-7|TRBV5-4|NA|NA
TGTGCCAGCAGCAGGGACGGAGTATACGAGCAGTACTTC
CASSRDGVYEQYF
>TRBJ1-2|TRBV6-1|NA|TRBD1
TGTGCCAGCAGTGAAACGTGGACAGGGGGCTCCGCCTACACCTTC
CASSETWTGGSAYTF
>TRBJ1-1|TRBV28|NA|NA
TGTGCCACCACCGACAGCATGAACACTGAAGCTTTCTTT
CATTDSMNTEAFF
>TRBJ2-5|TRBV2|NA|TRBD1
TGTGCCAGCAGTGGCAGGACAGGGGGAATGGAGACCCAGTACTTC
CASSGRTGGMETQYF
>TRBJ2-7|TRBV6-5|once|TRBD2
TGTGCCAGCAGCACGACTAGCGGGAGGGCCGAGCAGTACTTC
CASSTTSGRAEQYF
>TRBJ2-7|TRBV28|NA|TRBD1
TGTGCCAGCAGACAGGGGGGATCTACCTACGAGCAGTACTTC
CASRQGGSTYEQYF
>TRBJ2-7|TRBV19|NA|NA
TGTGCCAGTAGTATAGATCGGTTCAGGGCCTACGAGCAGTACTTC
CASSIDRFRAYEQYF
>TRBJ1-6|TRBV19|NA|NA
TGTGCCAGTAGTATTACAGGAGGTGGTTCACCCCTCCACTTT
CASSITGGGSPLHF
>TRBJ2-3|TRBV12-5|NA|NA
TGTGCTAGTGGTTTGGGACACACAGATACGCAGTATTTT
CASGLGHTDTQYF
>TRBJ2-2|TRBV5-4|NA|NA
TGTGCCAGCAGCTTACAGGACACCGGGGAGCTGTTTTTT
CASSLQDTGELFF
>TRBJ1-2|TRBV7-9|NA|NA
TGTGCCAGCAGCTTAGGGGGGATCCAATACTATGGCTACACCTTC
CASSLGGIQYYGYTF
>TRBJ1-1|TRBV30|NA|NA
TGTGCCTGGAGTGGGCGGACACCCGGGAGCACTGAAGCTTTCTTT
CAWSGRTPGSTEAFF